Shown below are 21 T cell receptor beta chains from a single sample sequenced in a study of blood T cell repertoires in COVID-19 (dated by TCRdb to 2018 to 2020). The library was generated by the immunoSEQ multiplex PCR assay. In its TCRdb copy, this immuneACCESS table keeps in-frame sequences only and misses some clones. Where compared with another copy, unresolved V genes explain less than half of these, and the others have no known cause. Across this sample there are around 360,000 clones, with 80% to 90% seen only once. About 9.4% of the sample is held by the ten biggest clonotypes. The sample consisted of peripheral blood. Receptors originate from a woman in her thirties with COVID-19, enrolled during active disease.

The chain combines TRBV19 with TRBJ1-6, with D maybe TRBD1 (5 bases). The CDR3 totals 13 residues. V gave up 8 bases and J gave up 7 bases, with 12 bases separating them. The germline CDR1 and CDR2 sequences are LNHDA and SQIVND (reference sequence). CDR3: CASLRQPNSPLHF. The CDR3 coding sequence is TGTGCCAGTCTCCGACAGCCAAATTCACCCCTCCACTTT.

This chain connects TRBV18 to TRBJ2-7, with 8 bases that match TRBD1. V shed 2 bases, J shed 3 bases, and the junction held 9 bases outside the gene matches. This CDR3 has 16 residues. Germline values: CDR1 KGHSH, CDR2 LQKENI. CDR3 sequence reads: CASSPGSGQGNYEQYF. CDR3 nucleotides: TGTGCCAGCTCACCAGGATCTGGACAGGGAAACTACGAGCAGTACTTC.

Note on this clone: Other DNA sequences from this sample encode an identical CDR3 as well. This chain uses TRBV5-1 with TRBJ2-1, with TRBD1 as a possible D gene (6 bases). The CDR3 is 14 residues long. Germline-derived CDR1 and CDR2 are SGHRS and YFSETQ. Trimming took 3 bases from V and 5 from J, leaving 12 bases between them. The CDR3 DNA is TGCGCCAGCAGCTCGACAGGTTTAGACAATGAGCAGTTCTTC. Protein sequence: CASSSTGLDNEQFF.

The chain is built from TRBV2 and TRBJ1-5; a weak D match, TRBD1 (5 bases). CDR3 size: 13 residues. The germline CDR1 and CDR2 sequences are SNHLY and FYNNEI. The ends were cut back, 3 bases at V and 7 bases at J, with 10 bases in the middle. DNA for the CDR3: TGTGCCAGCAGTGACGGAAGGGGCCAGCCCCAGCATTTT. This gives the protein CASSDGRGQPQHF.

The chain recombines TRBV28 with TRBJ1-6, with 10 bases aligning to TRBD1. Germline CDR1 and CDR2: MDHEN and SYDVKM. V lost 5 bases, J lost 10 bases, and 8 bases stayed unmatched. The CDR3 is 15 residues long. This CDR3 is CASSPRQGAGSPLHF. The CDR3, as DNA: TGTGCCAGCAGTCCCCGACAGGGGGCCGGGTCACCCCTCCACTTT.

The rearrangement uses TRBV2 and TRBJ1-5; D uncertain. Germline V gives CDR1 SNHLY, CDR2 FYNNEI. The CDR3 loop spans 15 amino acids. Deletions cut 4 bases from V and 0 bases from J, with 10 bases between. In DNA form, the CDR3 reads TGTGCCAGCAGTGGGAGGAGTATTAGCAATCAGCCCCAGCATTTT. It translates to CASSGRSISNQPQHF.

The chain recombines TRBV27 with TRBJ2-5; 12 nucleotides match TRBD2. V was pared by 5 bases and J by 4 bases, with 11 bases of the junction left unmatched. CDR3 length: 17 residues. CDR1 is MNHEY and CDR2 is SMNVEV in the germline V gene (reference sequence). CDR3 sequence (DNA): TGTGCCAGCAGTGTACCACCTGGACTAGCGGGATTAGAGACCCAGTACTTC. Protein sequence: CASSVPPGLAGLETQYF.

The V gene is TRBV13, the J gene TRBJ2-1; weak D call: TRBD1 (6 bases). Germline V gene sequence: CDR1 PRHDT, CDR2 FYEKMQ (reference sequence). This CDR3 comprises 13 residues. Trimming cost V 4 bases and J 3 bases, with 7 bases left between them. CDR3 sequence reads: CASSYRVYNEQFF. The DNA of the CDR3 is TGTGCCAGCAGCTACAGGGTCTACAATGAGCAGTTCTTC.

This sequence joins TRBV4-2 and TRBJ1-6; D possibly corresponds to TRBD1 (6 bases). The V gene's germline CDR1 is LGHNA and CDR2 YNFKEQ. The CDR3 sequence is 15 residues long. V was shortened by 4 bases and J by 6 bases, with 13 bases between the two germline ends. DNA for the CDR3: TGTGCCAGCAGCCCCGGGGGGCAAGTTAATTCACCCCTCCACTTT. This encodes CASSPGGQVNSPLHF.

A single count supports this clone. The rearrangement uses TRBV6-5 and TRBJ2-5; 8 nucleotides agree with TRBD2. The CDR3 spans 13 residues. After removal of 6 bases from V and 4 bases from J, the junction contained 4 bases not matched to a gene. From germline, CDR1 is MNHEY and CDR2 SVGAGI. The CDR3 here is CASRGLAIETQYF. In nucleotides, the CDR3 is TGTGCCAGCAGAGGACTAGCAATAGAGACCCAGTACTTC.

The chain employs TRBV14 and TRBJ1-3; 9 bases align to TRBD1. This CDR3 contains 15 residues. With 4 bases clipped from V and 4 bases from J, the junction kept 5 bases outside the gene matches. CDR1 and CDR2 (germline): SGHDN, FVKESK. The CDR3: CASSRRDRAGNTIYF. The DNA for the CDR3 is TGTGCCAGCAGCCGGAGGGACAGGGCGGGAAACACCATATATTTT.

This clone was seen just once. The chain is built from TRBV19 and TRBJ1-5, with D uncertain. The germline V gene encodes CDR1 LNHDA and CDR2 SQIVND (reference sequence). The V gene lost 9 bases and the J gene lost 9 bases, with 21 bases spanning the gap. The CDR3 is 14 residues long. The CDR3 region has the DNA TGTGCCAGCAAGCGGGCATCTGAGATGGGGCCCCAGCATTTT. It yields the protein CASKRASEMGPQHF.

J is TRBJ2-7 and V is TRBV28; possibly TRBD1 for D (5 bases). V lost 7 bases and J lost 3, with 19 bases in between. The CDR3 spans 15 residues. CDR1 and CDR2 from the germline V gene are MDHEN and SYDVKM. The CDR3 here is CASTLGRYRFYEQYF. The CDR3 nucleotides read TGTGCCAGCACCTTGGGGCGATACAGGTTCTACGAGCAGTACTTC.

V gene TRBV28 combines with J gene TRBJ2-2, with TRBD1 matching over 9 bases. With 4 bases clipped from V and 3 bases from J, the junction kept 6 bases outside the gene matches. Per the germline V gene, CDR1 is MDHEN and CDR2 is SYDVKM. The CDR3 length is 16 residues. CDR3 nucleotide sequence: TGTGCCAGCAGTTCGGGACAGGGACGGCACACCGGGGAGCTGTTTTTT. Amino acid sequence: CASSSGQGRHTGELFF.

The V and J genes are TRBV18 and TRBJ2-1; D gene unclear. V lost 3 bases, J lost 0 bases, and 6 bases lay in between. Germline V gene lookup returns CDR1 KGHSH and CDR2 LQKENI. The CDR3 spans 14 residues. CDR3 region: CASSPGFSYNEQFF. Written as DNA, the CDR3 is TGTGCCAGCTCACCGGGCTTCTCCTACAATGAGCAGTTCTTC.

DNA of the CDR3: TGCAGCGTTGAAGGGGGGCAATACTCCTACGAGCAGTACTTC. Translation: CSVEGGQYSYEQYF. The J gene is TRBJ2-7, the V gene TRBV29-1; perhaps TRBD1 as D (6 bases). This CDR3 region has 14 residues. V was cut by 1 base and J by 0 bases, with 10 bases left in between. CDR1 and CDR2 from the germline V gene are SQVTM and ANQGSEA.

This clone has just a few counts. The chain is built from TRBV19 and TRBJ1-1, with D possibly TRBD1 on 6 matching bases. Germline V gene lookup returns CDR1 LNHDA and CDR2 SQIVND (reference sequence). This CDR3 comprises 17 residues. The V and J ends lost 4 bases and 1 base respectively, with 19 bases between them. The chain's CDR3 is CASSSSSGGAKNTEAFF. Here the CDR3 DNA reads TGTGCCAGTAGTAGCAGCAGTGGGGGGGCAAAGAACACTGAAGCTTTCTTT.

V and J are TRBV28 and TRBJ2-5, with 9 bases lining up with TRBD2. After removal of 5 bases from V and 5 bases from J, the junction contained 9 bases not matched to a gene. The CDR3 sequence is 15 residues long. Germline CDR1 is MDHEN and CDR2 is SYDVKM. The DNA of the CDR3 is TGTGCCAGCAGTCCCTTTATAGCGGGAGTCGAGACCCAGTACTTC. It is translated as CASSPFIAGVETQYF.

In its sample, this clone was seen a few times. This sequence joins TRBV6-5 and TRBJ1-1; D is unresolved. V was trimmed by 6 bases and J by 3 bases, leaving 8 bases between them. CDR1 MNHEY and CDR2 SVGAGI come from the germline V gene. This CDR3 is 12 amino acids long. The CDR3, as DNA: TGTGCCAGCAGGGGCGGGTACACTGAAGCTTTCTTT. Translating it yields CASRGGYTEAFF.

This sequence joins TRBV24-1 and TRBJ2-3; 10 nucleotides match TRBD2. V was clipped by 3 bases and J by 2 bases; unmatched bases: 10. This CDR3 is built from 18 residues. From germline, CDR1 is KGHDR and CDR2 SFDVKD. CDR3 sequence reads: CATSDEQLAGDYTDTQYF. CDR3 sequence (DNA): TGTGCCACCAGTGATGAACAGCTAGCGGGAGACTACACAGATACGCAGTATTTT.

This clone appeared a single time. This chain links TRBV28 with TRBJ1-2; D is perhaps TRBD1 (6 bases). V lost 5 bases, J lost 8 bases, and 15 bases lay in between. Germline V lookup: CDR1 MDHEN, CDR2 SYDVKM. The CDR3 totals 13 residues. DNA of the CDR3: TGTGCCAGCAGTACCGACAGGTTTCGGGGCTACACCTTC. It is translated as CASSTDRFRGYTF.